This T cell receptor (beta chain) was found in a study of CD8 T cells in ankylosing spondylitis (dated by TCRdb to the late 2010s). General notes on the study: To find TCR variants linked to disease, the study profiled T cell receptor beta repertoires in ankylosing spondylitis patients and healthy donors. The full study cohort comprised some 27 ankylosing spondylitis patients and 85 to 120 healthy donors. Samples of peripheral blood were taken, and for ankylosing spondylitis patients, synovial fluid was collected as well.

About this clonotype: Its antigen is unknown. No much larger clone is present one base from it, and per-base qualities are unavailable.

The trim is 1 base for V and 0 bases for J, with a gap of 24 bases between the germline ends. The CDR3 spans 19 residues, from the cysteine through the phenylalanine. The kept DNA is CDR3 alone, 57 bases in frame from the first base. The germline V gene (reference sequence) sets CDR1 to DFQATT and CDR2 to SNEGSKA. Sequencing was performed on an Illumina HiSeq 2500. Quantitative 5'-RACE with molecular barcodes was the method used to prepare the TCR beta libraries. The published analysis was carried out like this. Disease-linked TCR variants were identified with a new computational method built on a probabilistic model of VDJ rearrangement. TCRdb reworked the public reads: Q25 trimming with fastp, MiXCR clone assembly, productive beta chains retained. Rows with one shared CDR3 protein collapse into an entry with the most common genes and DNA. The V and J calls here are based on TCRdb, not the publication. The sample table contains around 31,000 distinct CDR3 sequences; only one count was recorded for approximately 28% of them. Together, the top ten hold under 50% of the sample.

Synovial fluid samples and blood samples obtained from the same ankylosing spondylitis patients were matched. Findings and caveats that apply to the study as a whole: Blood from ankylosing spondylitis patients appeared to be characterized by a TCR beta motif composed of 7 to 9 highly homologous amino acid variants. Some of the motif variants had been reported before in the synovial fluid and blood of reactive arthritis patients, a finding that suggests common disease-initiation mechanisms. The disease-linked clones were reported as significantly enriched in matched synovial fluid samples from ankylosing spondylitis patients. In peripheral blood, the disease-linked clones were found at relatively low frequencies and had a CD8+ phenotype.

Sequencing was done on a sample of synovial fluid, either unsorted or a sorted T cell fraction (not recorded which). The rearrangement combines TRBV20-1 with TRBJ1-1; the D gene is unclear. The TCR was taken from a male donor with ankylosing spondylitis. The nucleotides read TGCAGTGCTAGAGCCCAAACGAGTCAGGCGATTCCCATGAACACTGAAGCTTTCTTT. This codes for CSARAQTSQAIPMNTEAFF.